Listed here are 13 T cell receptor beta chains from one sample, sequenced in a study of shared clonotypes between healthy human individuals. Clones were sequenced by immunoSEQ multiplex PCR, and TCRdb holds only the in-frame ones, with some missing. The data hold approximately 2.5 million clones, with over 85% observed a single time. The sequenced material came from naive CD4+ T cells from PBMCs. Documented subset: CD45RA+ positively selected. All receptors come from a man aged 18 to 30 in good health. Some clones in this sample may be carry-over from other donors' samples.

As for this clone: This specimen includes other DNA sequences encoding the same CDR3. The V and J genes are TRBV5-4 and TRBJ1-3; no firm D call. Germline V lookup: CDR1 SGHNT, CDR2 YYREEE (reference sequence). Trimming removed 2 bases from V and 0 bases from J, with 6 bases in between. The length of the CDR3 is 14 residues. Written as DNA, the CDR3 is TGTGCCAGCAGCTTCGGCAGCTCTGGAAACACCATATATTTT. The encoded protein is CASSFGSSGNTIYF.

This rearrangement joins TRBV30 to TRBJ1-2; D remains ambiguous. This CDR3 spans 12 amino acids. V was trimmed by 4 bases and J by 3 bases, leaving 9 bases between them. The germline V gene has CDR1 GTSNPN and CDR2 SVGIG (reference sequence). This CDR3 reads CAWTRVDYGYTF. In DNA, the CDR3 is TGTGCCTGGACCCGAGTGGACTATGGCTACACCTTC.

With regard to this clone: The sample holds other DNA sequences that translate to the same CDR3. The chain uses TRBV5-1 and TRBJ2-3; TRBD1 matches 9 bases. Germline V gene data show CDR1 as SGHRS and CDR2 as YFSETQ. V was clipped by 0 bases and J by 2 bases; unmatched bases: 4. This CDR3 is 16 amino acids long. CDR3 in DNA: TGCGCCAGCAGCTTGGCGGGGACAGGGTACACAGATACGCAGTATTTT. This encodes CASSLAGTGYTDTQYF.

The V gene is TRBV11-3, the J gene TRBJ2-7; 7 nucleotides agree with TRBD2. The CDR3 is 13 residues long. Trimming took 5 bases from V and 1 from J; bases not matched to a gene: 2. Looked up from germline, CDR1 is SGHNT and CDR2 is YENEEA. As DNA, the CDR3 is TGTGCCAGCAGCCCCGGGGGGTCCTACGAGCAGTACTTC. It specifies CASSPGGSYEQYF. Full variable domain (rest looked up from reference TRBV11-3 and TRBJ2-7): EAGVVQSPRYKIIEKKQPVAFWCNPISGHNTLYWYLQNLGQGPELLIRYENEEAVDDSQLPKDRFSAERLKGVDSTLKIQPAELGDSAVYLCASSPGGSYEQYFGPGTRLTVT.

The CDR3 DNA follows: TGCGCCAGCAGCTTGGAACGGGGTTCCGACGAGCAGTACTTC. It codes for CASSLERGSDEQYF. The chain recombines TRBV5-1 with TRBJ2-7; D is possibly TRBD2 (5 bases). Trimming removed 0 bases from V and 5 bases from J, with 12 bases in between. The CDR3 runs to 14 residues. Germline V CDR1 and CDR2: SGHRS, YFSETQ.

V and J are TRBV6-1 and TRBJ1-5; D gene ambiguous. V shed 6 bases and J shed 3 bases, with 15 bases lying between them. Germline V lookup: CDR1 MNHNS, CDR2 SASEGT. This CDR3 comprises 15 residues. The CDR3 reads CASSAGGQTNQPQHF. The CDR3 coding sequence is TGTGCCAGCAGCGCCGGCGGGCAGACCAATCAGCCCCAGCATTTT.

J is TRBJ2-5 and V is TRBV7-3, with D perhaps TRBD1 (5 bases). Trimming stripped 5 bases from V and 4 bases from J, with 11 bases between. Germline CDR1 and CDR2: SGHTA and FQGTGA. The CDR3 runs to 13 residues. In DNA, the CDR3 is TGTGCCAGCAGCCAGGGTCCAAGAGAGACCCAGTACTTC. This encodes CASSQGPRETQYF.

V and J are TRBV4-2 and TRBJ2-1; TRBD2 aligns across 8 bases. The ends lost 7 bases at V and 1 base at J; junction bases unmatched: 3. The CDR3 loop spans 14 amino acids. Germline lookup yields CDR1 LGHNA and CDR2 YNFKEQ. CDR3 DNA: TGTGCCAGCAAAGCGGGAGAATCCTACAATGAGCAGTTCTTC. Its protein is CASKAGESYNEQFF.

The chain recombines TRBV10-3 with TRBJ1-6; TRBD1 agrees at 7 bases. CDR3 length equals 13 residues. CDR1 ENHRY and CDR2 SYGVKD come from the germline V gene. Losses at the gene ends were 6 bases for V and 7 bases for J; bases not matched to a gene: 3. The CDR3: CAIRGTENSPLHF. CDR3 in DNA: TGTGCCATCAGGGGGACAGAAAATTCACCCCTCCACTTT.

V and J are TRBV7-9 and TRBJ1-1, with D maybe TRBD1 (5 bases). The CDR3 covers 14 residues. V lost 8 bases, J lost 5 bases, and 18 bases lay in between. Germline values: CDR1 SEHNR, CDR2 FQNEAQ (reference sequence). The CDR3 spells CASLSFGGGTEAFF. CDR3 DNA sequence: TGTGCCAGCCTGTCGTTTGGCGGGGGTACTGAAGCTTTCTTT.

The V gene is TRBV29-1, the J gene TRBJ2-1; 11 nucleotides match TRBD2. The trim removed 7 bases at V and 10 bases at J, leaving 15 bases unmatched. The CDR3 is made up of 15 amino acids. Per germline, CDR1 SQVTM and CDR2 ANQGSEA. In DNA, the CDR3 is TGCAGCGCCCGGCTCGGGACTAGCGGAGATATGGAGCAGTTCTTC. Amino acids: CSARLGTSGDMEQFF.

A note on this clone: The same CDR3 can be traced to other DNA sequences in this sample. The V call is TRBV5-1, the J call TRBJ1-5; D unclear. Between the trimmed V and J ends, which lost 4 bases and 0 bases, there was a span of 8 bases. The CDR3 loop spans 14 amino acids. Germline CDR1 is SGHRS and CDR2 is YFSETQ. This CDR3 reads CASSLDGSNQPQHF. The DNA for the CDR3 is TGCGCCAGCAGCCTTGACGGTAGCAATCAGCCCCAGCATTTT.

The CDR3 DNA reads TGTGCCAGCAGCTTAGCCCGCAACACCATTCAGTACTTC. Protein: CASSLARNTIQYF. V usage is TRBV7-3 and J usage is TRBJ2-4; D gene ambiguous. CDR3 length: 13 residues. Germline values: CDR1 SGHTA, CDR2 FQGTGA. V shed 2 bases and J shed 9 bases, with 11 bases lying between them.